The source of this T cell receptor (beta chain) is a study of T cell responses to AZD1222 COVID-19 vaccine. Clones were read by immunoSEQ multiplex PCR, and TCRdb kept only the in-frame ones, dropping some. The table lists roughly 150,000 clones, 90% of them singletons, with about 6% in the top ten. The CDR3 loop spans 18 amino acids. The sequencing used peripheral blood, collected 28 days after the second AZD1222 dose. The TCR was taken from an adult who received the AZD1222 COVID-19 vaccine. V is TRBV12-1 and J is TRBJ1-4. TRBV12-1 is a recognized pseudogene. The CDR3 sequence: CASTFQRGAGRLGEKLFF. In DNA form, the CDR3 reads TGTGCCAGCACCTTTCAGCGGGGGGCCGGCCGACTGGGTGAAAAACTGTTTTTT.